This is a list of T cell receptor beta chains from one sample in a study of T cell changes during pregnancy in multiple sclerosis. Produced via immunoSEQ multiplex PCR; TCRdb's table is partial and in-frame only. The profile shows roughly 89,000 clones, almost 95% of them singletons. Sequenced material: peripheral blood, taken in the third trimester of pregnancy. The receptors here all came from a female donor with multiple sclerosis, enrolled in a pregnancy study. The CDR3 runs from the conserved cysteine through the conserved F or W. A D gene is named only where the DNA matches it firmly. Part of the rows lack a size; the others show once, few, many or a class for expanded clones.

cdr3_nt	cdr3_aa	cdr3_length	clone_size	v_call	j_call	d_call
TGCAGTGCTAGCGGGTCGGAGACCCAGTACTTC	CSASGSETQYF	11	NA	TRBV20-1	TRBJ2-5	NA
TGTGCCAGCAGCCAATCGGCCCCTACGCAGGGTCGGTCCAGAACTAATGAAAAACTGTTTTTT	CASSQSAPTQGRSRTNEKLFF	21	NA	TRBV16	TRBJ1-4	NA
TGTGCCAGCAGCTTATTGTCCAGCTATGGCTACACCTTC	CASSLLSSYGYTF	13	NA	TRBV7-9	TRBJ1-2	NA
TGTGCCAGCAGCGGGAGGGGAGAGACCCAGTACTTC	CASSGRGETQYF	12	NA	TRBV2	TRBJ2-5	TRBD2
TGCAGCGCTGGACTAGCAATGGATACGCAGTATTTT	CSAGLAMDTQYF	12	NA	TRBV29-1	TRBJ2-3	TRBD2
TGTGCCAGCAGTTCCCCCCCGGCTAGCGGACGCGGGGAGCTGTTTTTT	CASSSPPASGRGELFF	16	NA	TRBV28	TRBJ2-2	TRBD2
TGTGCCAGCAGCTGGGAGGGGAACGACTACGAGCAGTACTTC	CASSWEGNDYEQYF	14	NA	TRBV5-6	TRBJ2-7	TRBD2
TGTGCCAGCAGCTTGGGGGCGGGGACTGAAGAGACCCAGTACTTC	CASSLGAGTEETQYF	15	NA	TRBV5-8	TRBJ2-5	NA
TGTGCCAGCAGTCCAGGGGGGCCGCAGTACTTC	CASSPGGPQYF	11	NA	TRBV27	TRBJ2-7	NA
TGTGCCAGCAGCTTGGACCTAGTTTGGCCCCAGCATTTT	CASSLDLVWPQHF	13	NA	TRBV5-5	TRBJ1-5	NA
TGCGCCAGCAGAAGACTAGGGGGCTCAGGCTACAATGAGCAGTTCTTC	CASRRLGGSGYNEQFF	16	NA	TRBV5-1	TRBJ2-1	NA
TGTGCCAGCAGCACCGCAGGTTCCTCCTACGAGCAGTACTTC	CASSTAGSSYEQYF	14	NA	TRBV6-5	TRBJ2-7	NA
TGTGCCAGCAATGAAGTAAGGGGGCCCAGCAATCAGCCCCAGCATTTT	CASNEVRGPSNQPQHF	16	once	TRBV2	TRBJ1-5	TRBD1
TGTGCCAGCAGCTTAGGGGCAGGACTACCATACAATGAGCAGTTCTTC	CASSLGAGLPYNEQFF	16	NA	TRBV11-3	TRBJ2-1	NA
TGTGCCAGTAGTCCTGAGACTAGCGGGACCTACAATGAGCAGTTCTTC	CASSPETSGTYNEQFF	16	NA	TRBV19	TRBJ2-1	TRBD2
TGTGCCAGCACGTCGGGAATCTACGAGCAGTACTTC	CASTSGIYEQYF	12	NA	TRBV28	TRBJ2-7	NA
TGTGCCAGCAGTGAACCGGTGAACACCGGGGAGCTGTTTTTT	CASSEPVNTGELFF	14	NA	TRBV6-4	TRBJ2-2	NA
TGTGCCAGCAGCATACGAACCCTAGCGGGAAGAGGATCCGGGGAGCTGTTTTTT	CASSIRTLAGRGSGELFF	18	NA	TRBV7-6	TRBJ2-2	TRBD2
TGCGCCAGCAGCTTGGCCGATTTCAGCGGGGGTACTGGGGAGACCCAGTACTTC	CASSLADFSGGTGETQYF	18	NA	TRBV5-1	TRBJ2-5	TRBD2
TGCGCCAGCAGCCAAGTGGGCAGAAACTACGAGCAGTACTTC	CASSQVGRNYEQYF	14	NA	TRBV4-1	TRBJ2-7	NA
TGTGCCAGCAGTTACCAGGGGTTTAATGAAAAACTGTTTTTT	CASSYQGFNEKLFF	14	NA	TRBV28	TRBJ1-4	NA
TGTGCCAGCAGCGCCTTAGCGGGAGCGATTACCGGGGAGCTGTTTTTT	CASSALAGAITGELFF	16	NA	TRBV7-2	TRBJ2-2	TRBD2
TGTGCCAGCAGCCCCGTGCCTAGCGGCGTAAACTCCTACAATGAGCAGTTCTTC	CASSPVPSGVNSYNEQFF	18	NA	TRBV7-9	TRBJ2-1	TRBD2
TGCGCCAGCAGCCCCCTGGGGGACAGGTTTAACGGGGAGCTGTTTTTT	CASSPLGDRFNGELFF	16	NA	TRBV4-1	TRBJ2-2	TRBD1
TGTGCCAGCAGTTTCGCGGGAGTAAGCTCCTACGAGCAGTACTTC	CASSFAGVSSYEQYF	15	NA	TRBV28	TRBJ2-7	TRBD2
TGTGCCAGCAGGGGGACTAGCGGGGGATCCTACGAGCAGTACTTC	CASRGTSGGSYEQYF	15	NA	TRBV7-9	TRBJ2-7	TRBD2
TGTGCCAGCAGTGAATGGAGCCAGAAAAGGAACACTGAAGCTTTCTTT	CASSEWSQKRNTEAFF	16	NA	TRBV25-1	TRBJ1-1	NA
TGTGCCAGCAGCCGGGAGGGCCAAGACAATGAGCAGTTCTTC	CASSREGQDNEQFF	14	NA	TRBV4-2	TRBJ2-1	TRBD2
TGTGCCAGCACCAACTCCGGGACAGGTCCCTACGAGCAGTACTTC	CASTNSGTGPYEQYF	15	NA	TRBV6-6	TRBJ2-7	TRBD1
TGTGCCAGCAGCTCACTGCCATCTGGGCATAGCAATCAGCCCCAGCATTTT	CASSSLPSGHSNQPQHF	17	NA	TRBV7-2	TRBJ1-5	NA
TGTGCCAGCTCACCGGGGGGGAACACTGAAGCTTTCTTT	CASSPGGNTEAFF	13	NA	TRBV18	TRBJ1-1	NA
TGTGCCAGCAGCACCCGGGACTCACCTATCGGTGAAAAACTGTTTTTT	CASSTRDSPIGEKLFF	16	NA	TRBV7-9	TRBJ1-4	NA
TGTGCCAGTAGTACATTAGCGGGAGATCGCACCGGGGAGCTGTTTTTT	CASSTLAGDRTGELFF	16	NA	TRBV19	TRBJ2-2	TRBD2
TGTGCCAGCAGCTCCCAGGGTATCTACGAGCAGTACTTC	CASSSQGIYEQYF	13	NA	TRBV13	TRBJ2-7	NA
TGTGCCAGCAGCTCCCGGGCGGACAGGGGGAGAGGAGAGACCCAGTACTTC	CASSSRADRGRGETQYF	17	NA	TRBV7-8	TRBJ2-5	TRBD1
TGTGCCAGCAGCCGGTTTGCGCCCGACAGTCCAAAATCTGGGGCCAACGTCCTGACTTTC	CASSRFAPDSPKSGANVLTF	20	NA	TRBV4-2	TRBJ2-6	NA
TGTGCCAGCAGCCGGGACAGGGTTTACAATGAGCAGTTCTTC	CASSRDRVYNEQFF	14	NA	TRBV6-1	TRBJ2-1	TRBD1
TGTGCCAGCAGCGTAGGAGACTCCGGGAACACCGGGGAGCTGTTTTTT	CASSVGDSGNTGELFF	16	NA	TRBV9	TRBJ2-2	NA
TGTGCCAGTAGTATTGGACTAGCGGGAGCGTCAGATACGCAGTATTTT	CASSIGLAGASDTQYF	16	NA	TRBV19	TRBJ2-3	TRBD2
TGTGCCAGCAGTTTTGGTAAAAGGGGCTACAATGAGCAGTTCTTC	CASSFGKRGYNEQFF	15	NA	TRBV28	TRBJ2-1	NA
TGTGCCAGCAGCCTCCCAGGGGGCGTAGGCAATGAGCAGTTCTTC	CASSLPGGVGNEQFF	15	NA	TRBV7-9	TRBJ2-1	TRBD1
TGTGCCAGCTCCCCAAGGGGCACTATGAACACTGAAGCTTTCTTT	CASSPRGTMNTEAFF	15	NA	TRBV18	TRBJ1-1	NA
TGTGCCAGCAGATCCCTGACAGCGGGGCGGACTGAAGCTTTCTTT	CASRSLTAGRTEAFF	15	NA	TRBV6-5	TRBJ1-1	NA